Below, 8 T cell receptor beta chains from the same sample are listed, as sequenced in a study of shared clonotypes between healthy human individuals. Produced via immunoSEQ multiplex PCR; TCRdb's table is partial and in-frame only. The table records roughly 2.2 million clones, about nine tenths of them present only once. The sequenced sample consisted of naive CD4+ T cells from PBMCs. The subset: CD45RA+ positively selected. The receptors here all came from a man younger than 30 in good health. Some clones in this sample may be carry-over from other donors' samples.

The CDR3 bases are TGTGCCAGCAACCCTCCAGGTGGAGGTAGAAATCAGCCCCAGCATTTT. It specifies CASNPPGGGRNQPQHF. This chain connects TRBV28 to TRBJ1-5; D call uncertain. The CDR3 is made up of 16 amino acids. Germline lookup yields CDR1 MDHEN and CDR2 SYDVKM. The germline V and J ends were trimmed by 7 bases and 4 bases, with 20 bases remaining between them.

V usage is TRBV6-5 and J usage is TRBJ1-1; D call uncertain. V was trimmed by 0 bases and J by 8 bases, leaving 10 bases between them. The CDR3 runs 13 residues. Germline CDR1 MNHEY, CDR2 SVGAGI. The CDR3, as DNA: TGTGCCAGCAGTTACTCAGGCCTGGTGGAAGCTTTCTTT. As protein: CASSYSGLVEAFF.

This clone appeared a single time. The V and J genes are TRBV11-2 and TRBJ2-2; D is perhaps TRBD2 (5 bases). V gave up 2 bases and J gave up 4 bases, with 11 bases separating them. The CDR3 is 15 residues long. CDR1 is SGHAT and CDR2 is FQNNGV in the germline V gene. CDR3 protein: CASSLLGGGTGELFF. For the CDR3, the DNA is TGTGCCAGCAGCTTACTCGGCGGAGGCACCGGGGAGCTGTTTTTT.

This chain joins TRBV2 and TRBJ2-1; D remains unclear. The V and J ends lost 3 bases and 7 bases respectively, with 16 bases between them. The germline V gene has CDR1 SNHLY and CDR2 FYNNEI. The CDR3 runs to 15 residues. The CDR3 DNA reads as TGTGCCAGCAGTGATAAGGCCCTTGGCAGTAATGAGCAGTTCTTC. It translates to CASSDKALGSNEQFF.

A note on this clone: This sample also contains other DNA sequences that code for the same CDR3. V usage is TRBV18 and J usage is TRBJ2-5; 12 bases align to TRBD2. J lost 8 bases, V lost 3 bases, and 13 bases had no gene match. The germline V gene encodes CDR1 KGHSH and CDR2 LQKENI. The CDR3 has 17 amino acids. CDR3 protein: CASSPIETSGSGETQYF. The CDR3 DNA follows: TGTGCCAGCTCACCCATAGAGACTAGCGGGAGCGGTGAAACCCAGTACTTC.

The chain joins TRBV9 to TRBJ1-5; maybe TRBD1 (6 bases). The CDR3 sequence is 17 residues long. Trimming left V 2 bases short and J 0 bases short, with 15 bases between. The germline V gene has CDR1 SGDLS and CDR2 YYNGEE. CDR3 DNA: TGTGCCAGCAGCGTTCCTTTGGGGGGCGATAGCAATCAGCCCCAGCATTTT. This translates into CASSVPLGGDSNQPQHF.

The chain employs TRBV10-3 and TRBJ1-2; tentatively, D is TRBD1 (6 bases). The V and J ends lost 6 bases and 7 bases respectively, with 15 bases between them. The CDR3 has 13 amino acids. The germline V gene has CDR1 ENHRY and CDR2 SYGVKD. DNA of the CDR3: TGTGCCATCAGGGAAGGTACAGGGCCTGGCTACACCTTC. This encodes CAIREGTGPGYTF.

The sample holds one count of this clone. The rearrangement links TRBV7-2 to TRBJ2-5, with D perhaps TRBD1 (6 bases). CDR1 SGHTA and CDR2 FQGNSA come from the germline V gene. V gave up 3 bases and J gave up 1 base, with 18 bases separating them. The CDR3 runs 17 residues. CDR3: CASSFLRAIRGQETQYF. The CDR3, as DNA: TGTGCCAGCAGCTTCCTCAGGGCCATCAGGGGCCAAGAGACCCAGTACTTC.